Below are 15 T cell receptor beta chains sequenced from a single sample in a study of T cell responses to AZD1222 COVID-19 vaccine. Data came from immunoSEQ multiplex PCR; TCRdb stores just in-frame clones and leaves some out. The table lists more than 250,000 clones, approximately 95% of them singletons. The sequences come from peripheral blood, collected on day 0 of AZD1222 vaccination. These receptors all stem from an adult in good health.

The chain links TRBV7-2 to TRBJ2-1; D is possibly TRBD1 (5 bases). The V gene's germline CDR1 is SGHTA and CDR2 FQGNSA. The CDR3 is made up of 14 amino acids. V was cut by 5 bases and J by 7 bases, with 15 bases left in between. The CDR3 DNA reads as TGTGCCAGCAGCCTAGGGGTCGGACCGAATGAGCAGTTCTTC. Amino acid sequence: CASSLGVGPNEQFF. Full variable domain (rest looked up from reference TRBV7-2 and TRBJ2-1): GAGVSQSPSNKVTEKGKDVELRCDPISGHTALYWYRQSLGQGLEFLIYFQGNSAPDKSGLPSDRFSAERTGGSVSTLTIQRTQQEDSAVYLCASSLGVGPNEQFFGPGTRLTVL.

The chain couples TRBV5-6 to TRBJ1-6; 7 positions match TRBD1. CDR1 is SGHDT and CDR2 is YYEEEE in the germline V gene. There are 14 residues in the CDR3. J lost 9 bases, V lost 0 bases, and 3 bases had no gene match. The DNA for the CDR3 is TGTGCCAGCAGCTTGGCTCAGGGGGGTTCACCCCTCCACTTT. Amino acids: CASSLAQGGSPLHF.

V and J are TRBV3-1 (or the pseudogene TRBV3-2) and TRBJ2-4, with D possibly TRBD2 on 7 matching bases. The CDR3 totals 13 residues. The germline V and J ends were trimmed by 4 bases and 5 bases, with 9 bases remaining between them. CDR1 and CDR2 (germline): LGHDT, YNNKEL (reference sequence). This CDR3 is CASSPGGQNIQYF. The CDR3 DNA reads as TGTGCCAGCAGCCCCGGGGGGCAAAACATTCAGTACTTC.

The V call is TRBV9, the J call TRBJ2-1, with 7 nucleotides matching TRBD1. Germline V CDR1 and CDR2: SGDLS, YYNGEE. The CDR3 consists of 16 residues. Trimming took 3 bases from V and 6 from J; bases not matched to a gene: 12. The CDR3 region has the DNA TGTGCCAGCAGCGAGGGACAGACTGGGAAGACCAATGAGCAGTTCTTC. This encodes CASSEGQTGKTNEQFF.

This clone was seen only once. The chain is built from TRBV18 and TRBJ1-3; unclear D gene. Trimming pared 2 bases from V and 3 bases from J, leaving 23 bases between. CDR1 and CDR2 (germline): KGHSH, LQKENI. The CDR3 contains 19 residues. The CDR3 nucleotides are TGTGCCAGCTCACCAAGGCTAGCGGGTTTTGGGCCACTTGGAAACACCATATATTTT. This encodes CASSPRLAGFGPLGNTIYF.

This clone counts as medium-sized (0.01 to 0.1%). DNA for the CDR3: TGTGCCAGCAGCTTGGACGGGAGGAGCTCCTACGAGCAGTACTTC. It encodes CASSLDGRSSYEQYF. The gene calls are TRBV5-4 and TRBJ2-7; TRBD2 aligns across 7 bases. The CDR3 loop spans 15 amino acids. The germline CDR1 and CDR2 sequences are SGHNT and YYREEE (reference sequence). V lost 0 bases to trimming and J lost 0 bases; unmatched junction nucleotides: 3.

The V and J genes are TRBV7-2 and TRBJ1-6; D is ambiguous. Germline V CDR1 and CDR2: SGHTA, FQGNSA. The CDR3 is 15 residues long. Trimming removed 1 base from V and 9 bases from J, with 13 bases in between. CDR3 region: CASSLVAGYGSPLHF. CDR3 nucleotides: TGTGCCAGCAGCTTAGTGGCGGGCTATGGTTCACCCCTCCACTTT.

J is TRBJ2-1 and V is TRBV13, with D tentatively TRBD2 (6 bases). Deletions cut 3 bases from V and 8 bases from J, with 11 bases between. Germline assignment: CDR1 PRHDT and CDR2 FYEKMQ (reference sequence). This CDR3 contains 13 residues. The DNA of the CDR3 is TGTGCCAGCAGCTTGGGGGGAGGCGATGAGCAGTTCTTC. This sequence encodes CASSLGGGDEQFF.

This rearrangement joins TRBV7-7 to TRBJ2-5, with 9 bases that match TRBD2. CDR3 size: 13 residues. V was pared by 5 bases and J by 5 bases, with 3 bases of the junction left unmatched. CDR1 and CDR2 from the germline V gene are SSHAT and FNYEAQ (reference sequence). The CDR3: CASSLSGSETQYF. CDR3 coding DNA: TGTGCCAGCAGCCTTAGCGGGAGTGAGACCCAGTACTTC. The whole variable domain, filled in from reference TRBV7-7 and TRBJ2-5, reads GAGVSQSPRYKVTKRGQDVTLRCDPISSHATLYWYQQALGQGPEFLTYFNYEAQPDKSGLPSDRFSAERPEGSISTLTIQRTEQRDSAMYRCASSLSGSETQYFGPGTRLLVL.

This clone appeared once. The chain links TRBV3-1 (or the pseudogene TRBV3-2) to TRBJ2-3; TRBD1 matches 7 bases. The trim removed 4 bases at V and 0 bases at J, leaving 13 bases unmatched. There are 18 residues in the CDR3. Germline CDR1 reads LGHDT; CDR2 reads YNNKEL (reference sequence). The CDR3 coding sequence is TGTGCCAGCAGCCCATCCAGAGGGACAGAAATTAGCACAGATACGCAGTATTTT. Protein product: CASSPSRGTEISTDTQYF.

The CDR3 DNA sequence: TGCGCCAGCAGCTTGGAGACTAGCAGGAATGAGCAGTTCTTC. It encodes CASSLETSRNEQFF. The chain joins TRBV5-1 to TRBJ2-1; TRBD2 aligns across 7 bases. CDR1 and CDR2 (germline): SGHRS, YFSETQ. The CDR3 has 14 residues. The ends lost 0 bases at V and 7 bases at J; junction bases unmatched: 4.

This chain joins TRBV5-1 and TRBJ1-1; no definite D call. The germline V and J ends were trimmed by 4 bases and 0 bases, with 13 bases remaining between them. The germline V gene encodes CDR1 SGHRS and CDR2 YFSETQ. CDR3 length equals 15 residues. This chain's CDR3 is CASSATQTMNTEAFF. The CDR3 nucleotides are TGCGCCAGCAGCGCGACCCAAACCATGAACACTGAAGCTTTCTTT.

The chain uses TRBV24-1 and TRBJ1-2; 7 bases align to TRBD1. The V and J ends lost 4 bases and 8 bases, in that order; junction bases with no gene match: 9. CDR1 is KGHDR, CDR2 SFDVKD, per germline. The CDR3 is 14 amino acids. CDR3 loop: CATSDPTGTRGYTF. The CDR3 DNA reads TGTGCCACCAGTGACCCGACAGGGACTAGGGGCTACACCTTC.

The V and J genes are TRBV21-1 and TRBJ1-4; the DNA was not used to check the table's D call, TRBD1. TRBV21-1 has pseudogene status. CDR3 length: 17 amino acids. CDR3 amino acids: CASSKKGVKALGEKLFF. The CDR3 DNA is TGTGCCAGCAGCAAAAAAGGGGTCAAGGCACTGGGCGAAAAACTGTTTTTT.

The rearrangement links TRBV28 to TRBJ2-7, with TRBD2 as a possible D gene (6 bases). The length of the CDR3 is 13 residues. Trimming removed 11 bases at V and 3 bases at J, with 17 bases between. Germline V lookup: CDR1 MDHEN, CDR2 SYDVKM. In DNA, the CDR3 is TGTGCCTCCCTGGGGGGAACAAACTACGAGCAGTACTTC. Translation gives CASLGGTNYEQYF.